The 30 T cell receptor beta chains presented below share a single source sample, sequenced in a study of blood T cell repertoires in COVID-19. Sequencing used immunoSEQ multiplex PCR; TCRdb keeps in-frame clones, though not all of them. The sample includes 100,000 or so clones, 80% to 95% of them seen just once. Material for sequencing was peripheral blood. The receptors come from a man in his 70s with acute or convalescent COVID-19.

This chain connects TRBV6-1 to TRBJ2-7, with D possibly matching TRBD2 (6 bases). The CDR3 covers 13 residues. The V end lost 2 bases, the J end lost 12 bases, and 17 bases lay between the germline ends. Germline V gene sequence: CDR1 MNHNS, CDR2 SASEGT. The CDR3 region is CASSENPLALWYF. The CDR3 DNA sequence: TGTGCCAGCAGTGAAAACCCACTAGCCCTGTGGTACTTC.

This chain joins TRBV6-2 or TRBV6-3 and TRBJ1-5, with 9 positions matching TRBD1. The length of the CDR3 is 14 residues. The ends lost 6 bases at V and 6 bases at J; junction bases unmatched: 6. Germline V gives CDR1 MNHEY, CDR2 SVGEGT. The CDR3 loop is CASSQTGGGQPQHF. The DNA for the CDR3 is TGTGCCAGCAGCCAGACAGGGGGAGGTCAGCCCCAGCATTTT.

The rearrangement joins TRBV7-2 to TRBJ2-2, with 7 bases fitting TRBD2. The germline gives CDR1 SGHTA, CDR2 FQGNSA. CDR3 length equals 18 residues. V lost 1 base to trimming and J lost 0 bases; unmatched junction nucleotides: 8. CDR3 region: CASSLGNPSGTNTGELFF. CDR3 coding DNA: TGTGCCAGCAGCTTAGGGAATCCAAGCGGGACGAACACCGGGGAGCTGTTTTTT.

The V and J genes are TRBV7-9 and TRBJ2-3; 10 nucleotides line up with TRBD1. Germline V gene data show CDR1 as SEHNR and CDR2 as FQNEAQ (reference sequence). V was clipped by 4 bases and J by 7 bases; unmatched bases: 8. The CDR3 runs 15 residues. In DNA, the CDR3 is TGTGCCAGCAGCTCCCTCGACAGGGGGCCGAATACGCAGTATTTT. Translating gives CASSSLDRGPNTQYF.

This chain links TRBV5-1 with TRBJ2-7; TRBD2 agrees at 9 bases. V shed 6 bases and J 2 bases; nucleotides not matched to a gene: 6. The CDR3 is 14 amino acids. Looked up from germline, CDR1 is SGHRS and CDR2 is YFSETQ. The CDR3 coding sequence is TGCGCCAGCACCCCGGCGGGGGGGGCCTACGAGCAGTACTTC. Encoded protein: CASTPAGGAYEQYF.

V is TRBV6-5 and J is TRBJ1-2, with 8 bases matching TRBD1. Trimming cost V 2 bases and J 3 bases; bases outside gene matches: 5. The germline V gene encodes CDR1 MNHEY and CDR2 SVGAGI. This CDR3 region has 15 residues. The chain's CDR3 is CASSYQPGGDYGYTF. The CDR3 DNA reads TGTGCCAGCAGTTACCAGCCAGGGGGCGACTATGGCTACACCTTC.

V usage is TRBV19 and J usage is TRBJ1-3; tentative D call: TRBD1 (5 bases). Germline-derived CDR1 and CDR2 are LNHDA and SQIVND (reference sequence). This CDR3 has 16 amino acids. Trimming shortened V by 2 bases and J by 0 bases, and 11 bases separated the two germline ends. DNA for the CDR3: TGTGCCAGTAGTATACAGGGATATCTCTCTGGAAACACCATATATTTT. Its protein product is CASSIQGYLSGNTIYF.

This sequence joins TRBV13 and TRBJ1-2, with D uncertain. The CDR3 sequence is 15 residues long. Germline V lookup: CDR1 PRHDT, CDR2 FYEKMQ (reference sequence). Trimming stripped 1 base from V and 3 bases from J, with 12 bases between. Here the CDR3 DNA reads TGTGCCAGCAGCTTAGACGGAATGGGAGACTATGGCTACACCTTC. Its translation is CASSLDGMGDYGYTF.

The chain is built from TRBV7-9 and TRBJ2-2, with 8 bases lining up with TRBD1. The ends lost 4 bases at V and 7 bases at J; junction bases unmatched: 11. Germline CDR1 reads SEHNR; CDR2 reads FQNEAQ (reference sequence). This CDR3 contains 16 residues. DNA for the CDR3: TGTGCCAGCAGCTGGACAGGGCCCCTGGGGCTCGGGGAGCTGTTTTTT. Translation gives CASSWTGPLGLGELFF.

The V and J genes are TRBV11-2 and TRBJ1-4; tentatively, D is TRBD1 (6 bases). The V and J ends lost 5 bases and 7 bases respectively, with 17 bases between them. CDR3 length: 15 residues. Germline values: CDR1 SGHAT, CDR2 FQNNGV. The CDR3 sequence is CASSISRGGVEKLFF. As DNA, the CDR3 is TGTGCCAGCAGCATAAGTCGAGGGGGGGTTGAAAAACTGTTTTTT. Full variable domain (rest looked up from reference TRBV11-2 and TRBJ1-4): EAGVAQSPRYKIIEKRQSVAFWCNPISGHATLYWYQQILGQGPKLLIQFQNNGVVDDSQLPKDRFSAERLKGVDSTLKIQPAKLEDSAVYLCASSISRGGVEKLFFGSGTQLSVL.

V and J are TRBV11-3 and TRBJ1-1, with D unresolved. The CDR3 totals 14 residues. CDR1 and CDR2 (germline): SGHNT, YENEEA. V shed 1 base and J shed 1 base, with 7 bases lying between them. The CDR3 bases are TGTGCCAGCAGCTTAGGGCCGGGGAACACTGAAGCTTTCTTT. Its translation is CASSLGPGNTEAFF.

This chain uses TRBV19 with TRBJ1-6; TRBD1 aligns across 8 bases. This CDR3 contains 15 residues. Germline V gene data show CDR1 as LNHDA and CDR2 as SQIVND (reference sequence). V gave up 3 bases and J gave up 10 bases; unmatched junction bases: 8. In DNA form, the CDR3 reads TGTGCCAGTAGTATCTCTACAGGGGGACGGTCACCCCTCCACTTT. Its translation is CASSISTGGRSPLHF.

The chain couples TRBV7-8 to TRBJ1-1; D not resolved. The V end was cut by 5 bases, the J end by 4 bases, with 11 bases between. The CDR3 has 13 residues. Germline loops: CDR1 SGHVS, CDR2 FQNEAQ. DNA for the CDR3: TGTGCCAGCAGCCGTCGGGGTTTCACTGAAGCTTTCTTT. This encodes CASSRRGFTEAFF. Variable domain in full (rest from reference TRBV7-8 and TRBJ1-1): GAGVSQSPRYKVAKRGQDVALRCDPISGHVSLFWYQQALGQGPEFLTYFQNEAQLDKSGLPSDRFFAERPEGSVSTLKIQRTQQEDSAVYLCASSRRGFTEAFFGQGTRLTVV.

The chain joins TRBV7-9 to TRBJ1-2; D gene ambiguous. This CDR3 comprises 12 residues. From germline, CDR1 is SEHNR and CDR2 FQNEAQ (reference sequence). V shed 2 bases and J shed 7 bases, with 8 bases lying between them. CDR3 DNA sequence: TGTGCCAGCAGCTTAAGTCGGGGTGGCTACACCTTC. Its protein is CASSLSRGGYTF.

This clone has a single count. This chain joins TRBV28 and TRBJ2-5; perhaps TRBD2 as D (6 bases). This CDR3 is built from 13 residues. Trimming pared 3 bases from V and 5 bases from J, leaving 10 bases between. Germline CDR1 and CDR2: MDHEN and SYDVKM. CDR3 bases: TGTGCCAGCAGTTTCGGACTATGGGAGACCCAGTACTTC. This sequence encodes CASSFGLWETQYF.

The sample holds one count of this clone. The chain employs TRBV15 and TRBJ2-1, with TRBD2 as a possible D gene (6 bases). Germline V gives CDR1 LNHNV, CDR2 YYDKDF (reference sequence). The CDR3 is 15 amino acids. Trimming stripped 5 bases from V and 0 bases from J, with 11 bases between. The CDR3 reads CATSVGGGSYNEQFF. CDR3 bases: TGTGCCACCAGCGTGGGGGGAGGCTCCTACAATGAGCAGTTCTTC.

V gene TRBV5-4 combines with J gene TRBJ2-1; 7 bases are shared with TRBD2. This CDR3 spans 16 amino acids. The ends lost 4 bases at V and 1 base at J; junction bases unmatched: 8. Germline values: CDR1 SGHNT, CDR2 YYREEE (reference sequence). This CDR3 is CASSREASVSYNEQFF. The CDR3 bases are TGTGCCAGCAGCCGGGAGGCGAGTGTGTCCTACAATGAGCAGTTCTTC. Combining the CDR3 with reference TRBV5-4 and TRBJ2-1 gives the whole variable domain ETGVTQSPTHLIKTRGQQVTLRCSSQSGHNTVSWYQQALGQGPQFIFQYYREEENGRGNFPPRFSGLQFPNYSSELNVNALELDDSALYLCASSREASVSYNEQFFGPGTRLTVL.

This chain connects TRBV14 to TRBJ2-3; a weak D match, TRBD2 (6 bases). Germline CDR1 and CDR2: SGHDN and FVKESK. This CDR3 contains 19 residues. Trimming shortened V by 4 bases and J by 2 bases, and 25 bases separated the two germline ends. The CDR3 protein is CASSRGRNPSETYTDTQYF. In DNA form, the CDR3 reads TGTGCCAGCAGCCGGGGGAGGAACCCCTCGGAGACCTACACAGATACGCAGTATTTT.

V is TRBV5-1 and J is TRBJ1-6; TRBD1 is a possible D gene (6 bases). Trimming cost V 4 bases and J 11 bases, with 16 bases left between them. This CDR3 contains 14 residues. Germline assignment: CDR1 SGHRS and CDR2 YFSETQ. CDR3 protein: CASSPGGPSAPLHF. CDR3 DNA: TGCGCCAGCAGCCCCGGGGGGCCTAGCGCACCCCTCCACTTT.

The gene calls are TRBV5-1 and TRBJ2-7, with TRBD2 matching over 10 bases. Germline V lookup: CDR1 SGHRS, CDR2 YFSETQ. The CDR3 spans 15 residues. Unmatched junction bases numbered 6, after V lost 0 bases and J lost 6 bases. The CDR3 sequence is CASSLDGTSVREQYF. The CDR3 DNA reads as TGCGCCAGCAGCTTGGACGGGACTAGCGTACGCGAGCAGTACTTC.

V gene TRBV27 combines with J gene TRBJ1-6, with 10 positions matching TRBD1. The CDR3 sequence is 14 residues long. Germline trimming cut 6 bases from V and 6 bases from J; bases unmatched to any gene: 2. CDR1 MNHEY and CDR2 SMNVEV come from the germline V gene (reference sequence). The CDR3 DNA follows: TGTGCCAGCAGCCGGGACAGGGGTAATTCACCCCTCCACTTT. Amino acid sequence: CASSRDRGNSPLHF.

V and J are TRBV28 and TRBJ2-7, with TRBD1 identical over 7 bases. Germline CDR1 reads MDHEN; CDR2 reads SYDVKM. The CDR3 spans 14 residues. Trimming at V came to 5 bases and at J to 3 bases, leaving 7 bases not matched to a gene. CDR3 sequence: CASSHRDRVYEQYF. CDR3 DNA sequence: TGTGCCAGCAGTCACCGAGACAGGGTCTACGAGCAGTACTTC.

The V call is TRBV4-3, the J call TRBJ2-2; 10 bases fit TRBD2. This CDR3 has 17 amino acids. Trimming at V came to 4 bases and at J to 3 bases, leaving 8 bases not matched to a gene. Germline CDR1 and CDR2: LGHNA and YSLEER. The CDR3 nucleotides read TGCGCCAGCAGCCTCACAGCGGGAGGGCCGTACACCGGGGAGCTGTTTTTT. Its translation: CASSLTAGGPYTGELFF.

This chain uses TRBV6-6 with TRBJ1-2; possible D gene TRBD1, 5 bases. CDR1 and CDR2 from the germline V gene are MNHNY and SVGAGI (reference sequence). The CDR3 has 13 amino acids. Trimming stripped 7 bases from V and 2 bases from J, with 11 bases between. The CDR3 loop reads CASTPPGNYGYTF. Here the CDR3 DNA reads TGTGCCAGCACCCCTCCAGGGAACTATGGCTACACCTTC.

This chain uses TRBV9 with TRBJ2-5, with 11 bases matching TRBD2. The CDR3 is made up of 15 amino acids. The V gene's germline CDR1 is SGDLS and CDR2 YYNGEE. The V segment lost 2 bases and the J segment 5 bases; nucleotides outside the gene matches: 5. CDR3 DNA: TGTGCCAGCAGCGTGACTAGCGGGACGACGGAGACCCAGTACTTC. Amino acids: CASSVTSGTTETQYF.

The CDR3 DNA sequence: TGCAGCGTTGAGCCGGGACAGGGTAATGAGCAGTTCTTC. Encoded protein: CSVEPGQGNEQFF. The chain combines TRBV29-1 with TRBJ2-1; TRBD1 agrees at 9 bases. Unmatched junction bases numbered 4, after V lost 3 bases and J lost 7 bases. Germline CDR1 is SQVTM and CDR2 is ANQGSEA. The CDR3 sequence is 13 residues long.

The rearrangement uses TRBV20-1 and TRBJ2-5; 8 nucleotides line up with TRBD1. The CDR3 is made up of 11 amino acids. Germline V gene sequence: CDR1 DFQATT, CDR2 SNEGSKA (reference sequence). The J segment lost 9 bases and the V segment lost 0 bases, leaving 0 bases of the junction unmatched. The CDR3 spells CSARETGAQYF. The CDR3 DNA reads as TGCAGTGCTAGAGAGACAGGGGCCCAGTACTTC.

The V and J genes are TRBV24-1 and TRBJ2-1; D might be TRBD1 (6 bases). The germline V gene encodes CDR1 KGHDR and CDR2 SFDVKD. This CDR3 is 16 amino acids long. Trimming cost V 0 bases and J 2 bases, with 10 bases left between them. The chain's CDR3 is CATSDLRQGTYNEQFF. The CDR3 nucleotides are TGTGCCACCAGTGATTTGCGGCAGGGGACCTACAATGAGCAGTTCTTC.

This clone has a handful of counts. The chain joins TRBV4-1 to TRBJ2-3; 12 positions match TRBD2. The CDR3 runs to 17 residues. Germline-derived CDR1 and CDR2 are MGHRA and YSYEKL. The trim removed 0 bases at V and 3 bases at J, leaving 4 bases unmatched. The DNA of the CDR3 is TGCGCCAGCAGCCAAGACTCCGGGACTAGCGGGACAGATACGCAGTATTTT. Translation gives CASSQDSGTSGTDTQYF.

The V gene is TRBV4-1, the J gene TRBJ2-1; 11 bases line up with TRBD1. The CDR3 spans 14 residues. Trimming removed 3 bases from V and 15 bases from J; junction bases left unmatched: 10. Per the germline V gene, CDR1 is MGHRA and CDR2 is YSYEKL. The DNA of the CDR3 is TGCGCCAGCAGCCAGAATCCGGGACAGGGGGTTCCGTTCTTC. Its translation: CASSQNPGQGVPFF.